This record concerns one T cell receptor beta chain sequence. Its antigen is unidentified. The record originates from a study of T-cell memory formation after mild COVID-19. Study in general: Clusters were largely donor specific. Regarding the study as a whole: The pre-infection memory compartment contained some responding clones, suggesting cross-reactive memory joined. Later expanders leaned CD4+, whereas day 15 to 85 contracting clones were balanced CD4/CD8.

5'RACE primed from the constant segment yielded TCR alpha and TCR beta cDNA libraries bearing sample barcodes and UMIs. TCRdb called the 5' RACE reads again in MiXCR, with one record for every CDR3 protein. The data contain some 57,000 distinct CDR3 sequences, more than 10% of them singletons. V was pared by 0 bases and J by 7 bases, with 10 bases between. CDR1 and CDR2 from the germline V gene are MNHEY and SVGAGI. The CDR3 is made up of 13 amino acids. The chain carries TRBV6-5 and TRBJ2-7, with D perhaps assigned TRBD1 or TRBD2 (5 bases each). The source of this sequence is a man between 18 and 29 years old who had mild COVID-19 (a few samples of this study predate the infection). Cell type and time point are not known. Sequenced: PBMCs or a T cell subset sorted from them (not recorded which). The CDR3, as DNA: TGTGCCAGCAGTTACTCTGGGACGAGAGAGCAGTACTTC. Its translation is CASSYSGTREQYF.